The 7 T cell receptor beta chains reported below all come from one sample, sequenced in a study of shared clonotypes between healthy human individuals. Sequencing was performed with immunoSEQ multiplex PCR; in TCRdb, only in-frame clones are kept and a portion is missing. The sample has roughly 760,000 clones; less than 85% are singletons. Material: memory CD4+ T cells sorted from blood. The subset was: CD45RA-negative fraction. The receptors were gathered from a young woman in good health.

This chain uses TRBV25-1 with TRBJ2-3; D is possibly TRBD1 or TRBD2 (5 bases each). This CDR3 is 12 amino acids long. V lost 4 bases and J lost 5, with 7 bases in between. Germline CDR1 reads MGHDK; CDR2 reads SYGVNS. Here the CDR3 DNA reads TGTGCCAGCAGTGGGGGGAGAGATACGCAGTATTTT. The encoded protein is CASSGGRDTQYF.

The V call is TRBV9, the J call TRBJ2-3, with 8 bases lining up with TRBD2. Germline CDR1 and CDR2: SGDLS and YYNGEE. With V trimmed by 4 bases and J by 8 bases, 15 bases remained unmatched. This CDR3 contains 16 residues. The CDR3: CASSSRGGLGFATQYF. CDR3 nucleotides: TGTGCCAGCAGCTCCCGAGGGGGACTAGGCTTCGCTACGCAGTATTTT.

This rearrangement joins TRBV28 to TRBJ2-7; D possibly corresponds to TRBD2 (6 bases). The CDR3 totals 13 residues. Trimming left V 8 bases short and J 2 bases short, with 13 bases between. The germline V gene encodes CDR1 MDHEN and CDR2 SYDVKM. The DNA of the CDR3 is TGTGCCAGCCGCGGGGCCTCGACCTACGAGCAGTACTTC. It translates to CASRGASTYEQYF.

This clone was recorded a few times. The chain is built from TRBV19 and TRBJ2-5, with D perhaps matching TRBD2 (5 bases). V shed 5 bases and J shed 3 bases, with 7 bases lying between them. The germline CDR1 and CDR2 sequences are LNHDA and SQIVND (reference sequence). This CDR3 is built from 12 residues. The CDR3 is CASSVREETQYF. The CDR3 DNA is TGTGCCAGTAGTGTGCGGGAAGAGACCCAGTACTTC.

This clone has only a few counts. Other DNA sequences in this specimen translate into the identical CDR3. The chain employs TRBV19 and TRBJ2-7, with a weak D call TRBD1 (5 bases). Trimming stripped 5 bases from V and 3 bases from J, with 5 bases between. The CDR3 is 11 amino acids. Germline assignment: CDR1 LNHDA and CDR2 SQIVND (reference sequence). In DNA form, the CDR3 reads TGTGCCAGTAGTGACAGCTACGAGCAGTACTTC. This codes for CASSDSYEQYF.

This chain links TRBV14 with TRBJ2-1, with 13 bases that match TRBD2. The germline V gene encodes CDR1 SGHDN and CDR2 FVKESK. The CDR3 contains 14 residues. Germline trimming cut 4 bases from V and 15 bases from J; bases unmatched to any gene: 9. The CDR3 protein is CASSPSGLAGSGFF. CDR3 sequence (DNA): TGTGCCAGCAGCCCTTCGGGACTAGCGGGGTCAGGGTTCTTC.

Note on this clone: In the same sample, other DNA sequences code for this CDR3. The chain combines TRBV2 with TRBJ2-1; D perhaps matches TRBD1 (5 bases). The V gene lost 4 bases and the J gene lost 4 bases, with 8 bases spanning the gap. The CDR3 totals 13 residues. In germline, CDR1 is SNHLY, CDR2 FYNNEI. The CDR3 here is CASSGQLYNEQFF. The CDR3 coding sequence is TGTGCCAGCAGTGGACAGCTTTACAATGAGCAGTTCTTC.